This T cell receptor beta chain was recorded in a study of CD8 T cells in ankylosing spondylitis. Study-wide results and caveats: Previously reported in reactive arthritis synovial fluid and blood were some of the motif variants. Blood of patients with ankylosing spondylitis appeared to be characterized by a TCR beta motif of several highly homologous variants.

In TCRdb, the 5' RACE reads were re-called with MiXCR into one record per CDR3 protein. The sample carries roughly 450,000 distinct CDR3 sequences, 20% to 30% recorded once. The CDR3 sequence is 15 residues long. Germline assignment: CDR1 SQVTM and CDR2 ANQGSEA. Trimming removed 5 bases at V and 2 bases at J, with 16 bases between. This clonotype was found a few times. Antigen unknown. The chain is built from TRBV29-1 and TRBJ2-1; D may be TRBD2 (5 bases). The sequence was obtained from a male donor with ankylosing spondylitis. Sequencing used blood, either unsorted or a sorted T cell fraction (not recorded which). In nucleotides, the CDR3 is TGCAGCGTTACTGGGTCCAGCGGTCCCTACAATGAGCAGTTCTTC. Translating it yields CSVTGSSGPYNEQFF.